One sample yielded the 9 T cell receptor beta chains listed below, sequenced in a study of control samples from healthy donors and cancer patients. Profiling relied on immunoSEQ multiplex PCR, and the TCRdb table lists in-frame clones only, not all of them. The top ten hold around 9.4% of the sample, which has 120,000 or so clones, around 86% seen once. Sequenced input: blood. These receptors all stem from a man aged 40-50 years in good health.

The rearrangement uses TRBV24-1 and TRBJ1-1; D remains unclear. In germline, CDR1 is KGHDR, CDR2 SFDVKD. V lost 1 base to trimming and J lost 4 bases, with 9 bases between them. The CDR3 is 14 amino acids. The CDR3 protein is CATSDFRQSTEAFF. In DNA form, the CDR3 reads TGTGCCACCAGTGATTTCAGGCAAAGCACTGAAGCTTTCTTT.

V gene TRBV4-2 combines with J gene TRBJ2-7; no firm D call. V was pared by 1 base and J by 0 bases, with 13 bases between. The CDR3 contains 16 residues. The germline V gene encodes CDR1 LGHNA and CDR2 YNFKEQ. In DNA form, the CDR3 reads TGTGCCAGCAGCCAAGTGGTCGGCTATAGCTCCTACGAGCAGTACTTC. It yields the protein CASSQVVGYSSYEQYF.

V and J are TRBV30 and TRBJ1-3; D not certain. Trimming took off 0 bases at V and 0 bases at J, with 12 bases between the two ends. Germline lookup yields CDR1 GTSNPN and CDR2 SVGIG (reference sequence). The CDR3 loop spans 16 amino acids. In DNA, the CDR3 is TGTGCCTGGAGTGTGGCGGATGGGTCCTCTGGAAACACCATATATTTT. Amino acids: CAWSVADGSSGNTIYF.

The CDR3 loop is CASSLYTGELFF. In nucleotides, the CDR3 is TGTGCCAGCAGCTTATATACCGGGGAGCTGTTTTTT. The chain recombines TRBV7-2 with TRBJ2-2; D is undetermined. The germline V and J ends were trimmed by 2 bases and 5 bases, with 3 bases remaining between them. Germline V CDR1 and CDR2: SGHTA, FQGNSA. The CDR3 is 12 residues long.

The chain carries TRBV7-9 and TRBJ1-1, with 7 bases aligning to TRBD1. This CDR3 contains 14 residues. The germline V gene encodes CDR1 SEHNR and CDR2 FQNEAQ (reference sequence). With V trimmed by 5 bases and J by 0 bases, 3 bases remained unmatched. CDR3 amino acids: CASSPGQMNTEAFF. In nucleotides, the CDR3 is TGTGCCAGCAGCCCGGGACAGATGAACACTGAAGCTTTCTTT.

V is TRBV13 and J is TRBJ1-4; tentative D call: TRBD1 (5 bases). V dropped 5 bases and J dropped 7 bases, with 17 bases sitting between them. This CDR3 is 15 amino acids long. The V gene's germline CDR1 is PRHDT and CDR2 FYEKMQ (reference sequence). Here the CDR3 reads CASSQIRTYSEKLFF. CDR3 bases: TGTGCCAGCAGCCAGATACGGACATATAGTGAAAAACTGTTTTTT. Drawing the rest from reference TRBV13 and TRBJ1-4, the complete variable domain is AAGVIQSPRHLIKEKRETATLKCYPIPRHDTVYWYQQGPGQDPQFLISFYEKMQSDKGSIPDRFSAQQFSDYHSELNMSSLELGDSALYFCASSQIRTYSEKLFFGSGTQLSVL.

The chain employs TRBV7-2 and TRBJ1-4; no definite D call. The CDR3 covers 14 residues. Trimming removed 1 base at V and 4 bases at J, with 7 bases between. The germline V gene encodes CDR1 SGHTA and CDR2 FQGNSA. The CDR3 reads CASSLGGLNEKLFF. The CDR3 DNA follows: TGTGCCAGCAGCTTAGGGGGTCTTAATGAAAAACTGTTTTTT.

The chain couples TRBV3-1 (or the pseudogene TRBV3-2) to TRBJ1-5; the D is unclear. With 0 bases removed from V and 4 bases from J, the gap between germline ends came to 10 bases. The CDR3 has 15 residues. Germline CDR1 reads LGHDT; CDR2 reads YNNKEL (reference sequence). This CDR3 is CASSQEGGPNQPQHF. CDR3 coding DNA: TGTGCCAGCAGCCAAGAGGGAGGACCAAATCAGCCCCAGCATTTT.

The genes are TRBV5-1 and TRBJ1-2; D gene uncertain. Germline loops: CDR1 SGHRS, CDR2 YFSETQ. Trimming stripped 2 bases from V and 4 bases from J, with 15 bases between. This CDR3 is 15 amino acids long. The CDR3: CASSFLEGVGYGYTF. The CDR3 DNA reads TGCGCCAGCAGCTTTTTAGAGGGAGTGGGCTATGGCTACACCTTC.